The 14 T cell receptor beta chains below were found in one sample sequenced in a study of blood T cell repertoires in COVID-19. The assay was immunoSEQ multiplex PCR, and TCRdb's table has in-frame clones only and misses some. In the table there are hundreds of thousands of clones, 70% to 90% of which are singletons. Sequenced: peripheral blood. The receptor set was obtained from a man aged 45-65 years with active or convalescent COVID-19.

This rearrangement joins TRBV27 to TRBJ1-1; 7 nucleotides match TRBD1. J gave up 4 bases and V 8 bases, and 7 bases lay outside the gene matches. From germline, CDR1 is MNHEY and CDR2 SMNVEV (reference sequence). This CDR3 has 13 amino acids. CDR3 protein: CASGGQWSTEAFF. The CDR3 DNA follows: TGTGCCAGCGGGGGACAGTGGAGCACTGAAGCTTTCTTT.

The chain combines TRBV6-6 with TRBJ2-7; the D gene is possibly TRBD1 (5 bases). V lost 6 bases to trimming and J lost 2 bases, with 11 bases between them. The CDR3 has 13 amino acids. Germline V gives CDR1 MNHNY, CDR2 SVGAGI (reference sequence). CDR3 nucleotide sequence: TGTGCCAGCAGGAAGACAGAACCCTACGAGCAGTACTTC. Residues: CASRKTEPYEQYF.

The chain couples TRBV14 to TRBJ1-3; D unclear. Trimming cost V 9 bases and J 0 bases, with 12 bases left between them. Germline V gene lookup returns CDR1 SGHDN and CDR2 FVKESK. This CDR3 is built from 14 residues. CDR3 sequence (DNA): TGTGCCAGTTGTCGACTCAACTCTGGAAACACCATATATTTT. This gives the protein CASCRLNSGNTIYF.

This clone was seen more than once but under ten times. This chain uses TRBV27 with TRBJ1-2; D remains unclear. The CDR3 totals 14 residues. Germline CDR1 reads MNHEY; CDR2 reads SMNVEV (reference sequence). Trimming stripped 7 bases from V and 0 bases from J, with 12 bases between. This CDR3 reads CASTSRNTNYGYTF. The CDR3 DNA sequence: TGTGCCAGCACATCTAGAAACACTAACTATGGCTACACCTTC.

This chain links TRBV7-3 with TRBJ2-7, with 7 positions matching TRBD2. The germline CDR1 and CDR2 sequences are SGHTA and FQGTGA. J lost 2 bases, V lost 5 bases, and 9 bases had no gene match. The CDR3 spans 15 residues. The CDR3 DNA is TGTGCCAGCAGCCTCGGCACGGGGGGTGCCTACGAGCAGTACTTC. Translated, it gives CASSLGTGGAYEQYF.

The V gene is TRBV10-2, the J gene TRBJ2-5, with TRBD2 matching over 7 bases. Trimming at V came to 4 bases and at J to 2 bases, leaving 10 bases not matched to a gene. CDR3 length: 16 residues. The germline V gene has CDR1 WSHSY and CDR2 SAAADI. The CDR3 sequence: CASSGSGGPNQETQYF. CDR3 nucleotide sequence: TGCGCCAGCAGTGGATCGGGAGGACCAAATCAAGAGACCCAGTACTTC.

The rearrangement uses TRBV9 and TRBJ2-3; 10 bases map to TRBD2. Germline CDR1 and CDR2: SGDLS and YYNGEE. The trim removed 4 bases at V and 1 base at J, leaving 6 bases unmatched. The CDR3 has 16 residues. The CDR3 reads CASSLTSGRGTDTQYF. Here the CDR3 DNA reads TGTGCCAGCAGCCTCACGAGCGGGAGGGGCACAGATACGCAGTATTTT.

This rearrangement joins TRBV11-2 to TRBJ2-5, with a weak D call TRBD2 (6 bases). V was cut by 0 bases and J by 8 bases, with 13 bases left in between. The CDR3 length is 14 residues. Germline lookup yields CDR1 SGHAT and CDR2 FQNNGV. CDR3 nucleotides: TGTGCCAGCAGCTTAGATCTGAATAGCGGAACCCAGTACTTC. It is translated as CASSLDLNSGTQYF.

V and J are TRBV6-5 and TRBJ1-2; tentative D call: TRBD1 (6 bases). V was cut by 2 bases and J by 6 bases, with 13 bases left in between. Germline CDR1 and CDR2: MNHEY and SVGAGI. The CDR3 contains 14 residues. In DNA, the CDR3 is TGTGCCAGCAGTTACCGGTGGGAGGGGGATGGCTACACCTTC. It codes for CASSYRWEGDGYTF.

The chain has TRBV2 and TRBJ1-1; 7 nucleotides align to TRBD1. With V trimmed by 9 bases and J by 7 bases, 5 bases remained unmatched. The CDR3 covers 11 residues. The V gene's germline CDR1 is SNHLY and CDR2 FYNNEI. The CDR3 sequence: CARGTAIEAFF. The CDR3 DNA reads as TGTGCCAGGGGGACAGCCATTGAAGCTTTCTTT.

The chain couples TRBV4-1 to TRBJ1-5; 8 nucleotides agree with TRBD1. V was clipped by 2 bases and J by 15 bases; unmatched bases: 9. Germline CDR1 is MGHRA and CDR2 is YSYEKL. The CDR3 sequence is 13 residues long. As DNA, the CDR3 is TGCGCCAGCAGCCAAAACAGGGGGGGGAACCCGCATTTT. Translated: CASSQNRGGNPHF.

The CDR3 nucleotides are TGTGCCAGTAGTATACCCCCGGAGGACTATGGCTACACCTTC. Translation gives CASSIPPEDYGYTF. The V and J genes are TRBV19 and TRBJ1-2; D remains unclear. CDR3 length equals 14 residues. Trimming stripped 2 bases from V and 3 bases from J, with 10 bases between. CDR1 LNHDA and CDR2 SQIVND come from the germline V gene (reference sequence).

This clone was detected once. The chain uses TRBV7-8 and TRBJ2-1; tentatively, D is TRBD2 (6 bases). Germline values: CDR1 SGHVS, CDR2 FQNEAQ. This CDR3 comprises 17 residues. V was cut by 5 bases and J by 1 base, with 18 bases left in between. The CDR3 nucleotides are TGTGCCAGCAGCGTCTTACTAGCATACAAATCCTACAATGAGCAGTTCTTC. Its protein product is CASSVLLAYKSYNEQFF.

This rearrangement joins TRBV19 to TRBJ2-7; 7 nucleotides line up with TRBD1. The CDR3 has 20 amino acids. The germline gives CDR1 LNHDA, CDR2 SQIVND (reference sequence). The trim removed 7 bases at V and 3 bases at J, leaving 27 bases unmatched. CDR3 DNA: TGTGCCAGTACCCTCAGAGGGGGCCAGGTGGGGAGCCTCGGCCTCTACGAGCAGTACTTC. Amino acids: CASTLRGGQVGSLGLYEQYF.